These 15 T cell receptor delta chains were sequenced from one sample in a study of gamma-delta T cells after stem cell transplantation. TCRdb reanalyzed the RT-PCR reads using CATT. Of roughly 1,300 delta-chain clones in the sample, about 5% were seen once. Sequencing input: gamma-delta T cells. Receptor source: a human donor. It is not recorded whose cells these are; they may come from a transplant donor.

This clone was seen more than once but under ten times. A far larger clone differs by one base, so this is likely a read error. The same CDR3 can be traced to other DNA sequences in this sample. The V and J genes are TRDV2 and TRDJ1, with a possible D match to TRDD3 (5 bases). Trimming pared 3 bases from V and 1 base from J, leaving 29 bases between. The germline V gene has CDR1 GEAIGNYY and CDR2 EKD. This CDR3 spans 20 amino acids. DNA of the CDR3: TGTGCCTGTGACTTGATGTCGGCGGGGCTGGGAGATACATCCACCGATAAACTCATCTTT. Its protein product is CACDLMSAGLGDTSTDKLIF.

Details on this clone: With a far larger clone one base away, a read error is the likely cause. Other DNA sequences of this sample code for an identical CDR3. The rearrangement links TRDV2 to TRDJ1; possibly TRDD2 or TRDD3 for D (7 bases each). CDR1 is GEAIGNYY, CDR2 EKD, per germline. The CDR3 has 19 amino acids. Trimming took off 1 base at V and 4 bases at J, with 27 bases between the two ends. This CDR3 reads CACDTAGFPTGAYGDKLIF. In DNA form, the CDR3 reads TGTGCCTGTGACACGGCGGGCTTTCCTACTGGGGCGTATGGCGATAAACTCATCTTT.

To note about this clone: A far larger clone is one base from this, pointing to a likely read error. The sample carries other DNA sequences with the same CDR3. The V and J genes are TRDV2 and TRDJ1, with 13 positions matching TRDD3. V lost 0 bases and J lost 8; bases outside the gene matches: 5. Germline lookup yields CDR1 GEAIGNYY and CDR2 EKD. The CDR3 loop spans 15 amino acids. Written as DNA, the CDR3 is TGTGCCTGTGACACCTTGACTGGGGGATACGAAAAACTCATCTTT. Its translation is CACDTLTGGYEKLIF.

This clone was picked up a small number of times. It is likely a read error: a sequence one base away is far more abundant. Distinct nucleotide sequences in the sample also encode this CDR3. The chain carries TRDV2 and TRDJ1; 7 bases match TRDD2. Trimming cost V 1 base and J 4 bases; bases outside gene matches: 20. The CDR3 runs 19 residues. The germline V gene encodes CDR1 GEAIGNYY and CDR2 EKD. The CDR3 DNA reads as TGTGCCTGTGACACGGCGGGCTTTCCTACTGGAGCTTATGGCGATAAACTCATCTTT. Translated: CACDTAGFPTGAYGDKLIF.

Comments on this clone: This probably arose from a read error, given a far larger clone one base away. The same CDR3 is also encoded by other DNA sequences in this sample. V gene TRDV2 combines with J gene TRDJ1; D tentatively reads TRDD2 or TRDD3 (7 bases each). The CDR3 length is 19 residues. The germline V gene encodes CDR1 GEAIGNYY and CDR2 EKD. The CDR3 sequence is CACDTAGFPTGAYGDKLIF. The CDR3 nucleotides are TGTGCCTGTGACACGGCGGGCTTTCCTACTGGGGCTTATGGCGATAAACTCATATTT.

As to this clone: Since a far larger clone is one base different, this is likely a read error. This specimen includes other DNA sequences encoding the same CDR3. As DNA, the CDR3 is TGTGCCTGTGACCTATTGGGGGATACGCAGGAGGAAAGGCACACCGATAAACTCATCTTT. This sequence encodes CACDLLGDTQEERHTDKLIF. This rearrangement joins TRDV2 to TRDJ1, with TRDD3 matching over 11 bases. Germline values: CDR1 GEAIGNYY, CDR2 EKD. V shed 3 bases, J shed 0 bases, and the junction held 17 bases outside the gene matches. The CDR3 consists of 20 residues.

This clone has more than one count but fewer than ten. This DNA's translation and the protein TCRdb lists, from a much larger clone, do not match at residue 15, likely due to a read error; the protein shown is translated from the DNA. V and J are TRDV2 and TRDJ1, with TRDD3 matching over 13 bases. CDR1 GEAIGNYY and CDR2 EKD come from the germline V gene. The CDR3 runs to 19 residues. CDR3 in DNA: TGTGCCTGTGACTCCGTACTGGGGGATACGCTGGTTACCACCGAGAAACTCATCTTT. This translates into CACDSVLGDTLVTTEKLIF.

This clone was seen only a few times. A far larger clone is only one base removed, so a read error is likely. In the same sample, other DNA sequences code for this CDR3. V gene TRDV2 combines with J gene TRDJ1, with 9 positions matching TRDD3. This CDR3 is 20 amino acids long. CDR1 is GEAIGNYY and CDR2 is EKD in the germline V gene. Losses at the gene ends were 1 base for V and 0 bases for J; bases not matched to a gene: 17. The CDR3 DNA is TGTGCCTGTGACACGATTCCCTCCGAACTGGGGGACCCGTACACCGATAAACTCATCTTT. Translation: CACDTIPSELGDPYTDKLIF.

This clone has just a few counts. A read error is likely here: a far larger clone is one base away. Other DNA sequences in the sample encode the same CDR3. CDR3 protein: CACDTAGFPTGAYGDKLIF. DNA of the CDR3: TGTGCCTGTGACACGGCTGGCTTTCCTACTGGGGCTTATGGCGATAAACTCATCTTT. The chain couples TRDV2 to TRDJ1, with D possibly called TRDD2 or TRDD3 (7 bases each). V was cut by 1 base and J by 4 bases, with 27 bases left in between. Germline CDR1 GEAIGNYY, CDR2 EKD. The CDR3 is 19 amino acids.

This clone occurred a few times. A read error likely explains this, since a far larger clone differs by one base. Different DNA sequences within this sample yield the same CDR3. The genes are TRDV2 and TRDJ1; 9 bases agree with TRDD3. The germline gives CDR1 GEAIGNYY, CDR2 EKD. The V gene end was trimmed by 0 bases and the J gene end by 0 bases; junction bases not matched to a gene: 10. The CDR3 spans 18 residues. The chain's CDR3 is CACDTVKLGDPYTDKLIF. In nucleotides, the CDR3 is TGTGCCTGTGACACCGTAAAACTGGGGGACCCGTACACCGATAAACTCATCTTT.

As concerns this clone: This likely reflects a read error, since a far larger clone is one base away. Other DNA sequences in this sample translate to the same CDR3. The chain employs TRDV2 and TRDJ1; D tentatively reads TRDD2 or TRDD3 (7 bases each). The germline gives CDR1 GEAIGNYY, CDR2 EKD. This CDR3 has 19 residues. V shed 1 base and J shed 4 bases, with 27 bases lying between them. Here the CDR3 DNA reads TGTGCCTGTGACACGGCGGGCTTTCCTACTGGGGCCTATGGCGATAAACTCATCTTT. As protein: CACDTAGFPTGAYGDKLIF.

This clone was counted only a few times. This DNA translates differently at residue 6 from the TCRdb protein, which is that of a much larger clone; a read error is likely, and the protein shown is the DNA's own translation. This rearrangement joins TRDV2 to TRDJ1, with a tentative D call TRDD3 (5 bases). The CDR3 contains 14 residues. V was pared by 3 bases and J by 3 bases, with 13 bases between. Germline values: CDR1 GEAIGNYY, CDR2 EKD. The CDR3 coding sequence is TGTGCCTGTGACCAAAGACTGGACGCCGATAAACTCATCTTT. This gives the protein CACDQRLDADKLIF.

By share, this clone ranks as medium-sized. It is likely a read error: a sequence one base away is far more abundant. The chain is built from TRDV2 and TRDJ1; 13 positions match TRDD3. CDR1 is GEAIGNYY, CDR2 EKD, per germline. This CDR3 has 17 amino acids. For the CDR3, the DNA is TGTGCCTGTGACAGGCTACTGGGGGATACGCTATCCGATAAATTCATCTTT. It encodes CACDRLLGDTLSDKFIF.

This clone was found a few times. TCRdb attributes to this sequence the protein of a much larger clone, which differs from the DNA translation at residue 15; a read error is likely, and the protein displayed is translated from the DNA. The rearrangement joins TRDV2 to TRDJ1; 13 bases align to TRDD3. In germline, CDR1 is GEAIGNYY, CDR2 EKD. The CDR3 length is 17 residues. The CDR3 coding sequence is TGTGCCTGTGACCCGGTACTGGGGGATACGGGAACCGATAAATTCATCTTT. It translates to CACDPVLGDTGTDKFIF.

Notes on this clone: With only one base between it and a far larger clone, this is likely a read error. This specimen includes other DNA sequences encoding the same CDR3. The J gene is TRDJ1, the V gene TRDV2; perhaps TRDD3 as D (5 bases). Per germline, CDR1 GEAIGNYY and CDR2 EKD. The CDR3 extends over 16 amino acids. In DNA form, the CDR3 reads TGTGCCTGTGACACCGTTGATCCGGGGGGCACCGATAAACTAATCTTT. As protein: CACDTVDPGGTDKLIF.